What follows are 25 T cell receptor beta chains derived from one specimen sequenced in a study of shared clonotypes between healthy human individuals. The protocol was immunoSEQ multiplex PCR, while the TCRdb copy is restricted to in-frame clones and leaves out a portion. The table lists 500,000 or so clones, roughly 95% of them singletons. Specimen: naive CD4+ T cells sorted from blood. Indicated subset: CD45RA+ positively selected. These receptor sequences come from a woman aged 25 to 39 in good health.

The chain couples TRBV6-6 to TRBJ2-7; 7 nucleotides line up with TRBD1. The J segment lost 2 bases and the V segment lost 6 bases, leaving 10 bases of the junction unmatched. This CDR3 region has 15 residues. Germline loops: CDR1 MNHNY, CDR2 SVGAGI (reference sequence). The CDR3 region is CASSPGRDSTYEQYF. The CDR3 nucleotides read TGTGCCAGCAGCCCAGGCCGGGACAGCACCTACGAGCAGTACTTC.

This clone was recorded only once. This rearrangement joins TRBV18 to TRBJ1-1; a possible D gene is TRBD1 (6 bases). This CDR3 has 13 residues. CDR1 KGHSH and CDR2 LQKENI come from the germline V gene. Between the trimmed V and J ends, which lost 2 bases and 11 bases, there was a span of 15 bases. The CDR3: CASSPTWGALAFF. CDR3 sequence (DNA): TGTGCCAGCTCACCAACTTGGGGGGCGCTGGCTTTCTTT.

The chain joins TRBV5-1 to TRBJ2-1; TRBD2 is a possible D gene (6 bases). V dropped 2 bases and J dropped 5 bases, with 11 bases sitting between them. The germline CDR1 and CDR2 sequences are SGHRS and YFSETQ. The CDR3 is made up of 14 amino acids. The CDR3 sequence is CASSFGSLDNEQFF. For the CDR3, the DNA is TGCGCCAGCAGCTTCGGGAGTCTGGACAATGAGCAGTTCTTC.

The count of this clone is one. This chain connects TRBV7-9 to TRBJ2-7; 9 nucleotides align to TRBD1. J lost 4 bases, V lost 5 bases, and 12 bases had no gene match. The CDR3 has 16 residues. Per germline, CDR1 SEHNR and CDR2 FQNEAQ (reference sequence). CDR3 residues: CASSLRGQGNPYEQYF. CDR3 bases: TGTGCCAGCAGCCTACGCGGACAGGGGAATCCATACGAGCAGTACTTC.

As DNA, the CDR3 is TGTGCCAGCAGCCCGGACAGGGGAGTGAGAGATACGCAGTATTTT. Amino acid sequence: CASSPDRGVRDTQYF. This chain joins TRBV5-4 and TRBJ2-3, with 9 nucleotides matching TRBD1. J gave up 5 bases and V 4 bases, and 8 bases lay outside the gene matches. There are 15 residues in the CDR3. The germline V gene encodes CDR1 SGHNT and CDR2 YYREEE (reference sequence).

As DNA, the CDR3 is TGCGCCAGCAGACAGGACTATGGCTACACCTTC. Amino acids: CASRQDYGYTF. The chain joins TRBV10-2 to TRBJ1-2; weak D call: TRBD1 (5 bases). This CDR3 contains 11 residues. Trimming left V 6 bases short and J 3 bases short, with 5 bases between. CDR1 WSHSY and CDR2 SAAADI come from the germline V gene.

CDR3 residues: CASSGQGSGELFF. Written as DNA, the CDR3 is TGTGCCAGCAGTGGACAGGGTTCCGGGGAGCTGTTTTTT. V is TRBV2 and J is TRBJ2-2, with TRBD1 matching over 7 bases. This CDR3 comprises 13 residues. CDR1 and CDR2 (germline): SNHLY, FYNNEI. The V segment lost 4 bases and the J segment 6 bases; nucleotides outside the gene matches: 2.

The chain links TRBV7-9 to TRBJ2-1, with D possibly TRBD1 on 8 matching bases. CDR3 length: 12 amino acids. CDR1 is SEHNR, CDR2 FQNEAQ, per germline (reference sequence). V was clipped by 5 bases and J by 8 bases, with 10 bases between them. The CDR3 region has the DNA TGTGCCAGCAGCACAGGGGGGGATGAGCAGTTCTTC. It encodes CASSTGGDEQFF.

The chain links TRBV6-5 to TRBJ1-4; D is uncertain. V was clipped by 10 bases and J by 8 bases, with 20 bases between them. The CDR3 is 14 amino acids. The germline CDR1 and CDR2 sequences are MNHEY and SVGAGI. Written as DNA, the CDR3 is TGTGCCACCCGGGGAGGGCGCTCTCAGGAAAAACTGTTTTTT. Translation gives CATRGGRSQEKLFF.

The rearrangement uses TRBV10-3 and TRBJ1-5; 8 bases map to TRBD1. CDR1 and CDR2 (germline): ENHRY, SYGVKD. J lost 7 bases, V lost 10 bases, and 12 bases had no gene match. This CDR3 has 14 amino acids. CDR3 region: CASRTSGQEQPQHF. The CDR3 DNA reads as TGTGCCAGCCGGACCTCGGGACAGGAGCAGCCCCAGCATTTT.

The genes are TRBV27 and TRBJ2-1; 8 nucleotides line up with TRBD2. CDR3 size: 20 residues. Germline loops: CDR1 MNHEY, CDR2 SMNVEV (reference sequence). J was trimmed by 0 bases and V by 5 bases; bases with no gene match: 18. The CDR3 nucleotides read TGTGCCAGCAGTCCGACGTTCAGCGGGGGAACGGCAAGCTCCTACAATGAGCAGTTCTTC. Its protein product is CASSPTFSGGTASSYNEQFF.

DNA for the CDR3: TGCAGCGTTGACAGGGGGCACCTTCAAGTCTACAATGAGCAGTTCTTC. As protein: CSVDRGHLQVYNEQFF. The chain employs TRBV29-1 and TRBJ2-1, with 8 nucleotides matching TRBD1. Per germline, CDR1 SQVTM and CDR2 ANQGSEA. The CDR3 is 16 residues long. After removal of 3 bases from V and 3 bases from J, the junction contained 10 bases not matched to a gene.

This clone was seen only once. The chain links TRBV4-1 to TRBJ2-5; 8 bases align to TRBD1. Germline assignment: CDR1 MGHRA and CDR2 YSYEKL. The CDR3 length is 15 residues. With 1 base clipped from V and 2 bases from J, the junction kept 3 bases outside the gene matches. The CDR3: CASSQGGTGQETQYF. Written as DNA, the CDR3 is TGCGCCAGCAGCCAAGGAGGGACAGGACAAGAGACCCAGTACTTC.

This clone was counted a few times. The CDR3 DNA sequence: TGTGCCAGCAGTGGGGGGGATAGCAATCAGCCCCAGCATTTT. Protein sequence: CASSGGDSNQPQHF. This sequence joins TRBV2 and TRBJ1-5; a possible D gene is TRBD1 (5 bases). The V gene's germline CDR1 is SNHLY and CDR2 FYNNEI. Trimming removed 4 bases at V and 0 bases at J, with 7 bases between. The length of the CDR3 is 14 residues.

This clone has only a few counts. V usage is TRBV18 and J usage is TRBJ1-5; D is possibly TRBD1 (5 bases). Per the germline V gene, CDR1 is KGHSH and CDR2 is LQKENI. V shed 2 bases and J shed 1 base, with 9 bases lying between them. The CDR3 is 15 residues long. The CDR3 DNA is TGTGCCAGCTCACCAGGGGCAGGGAGCAATCAGCCCCAGCATTTT. Translated: CASSPGAGSNQPQHF.

The chain uses TRBV7-9 and TRBJ1-1; no firm D call. The CDR3 sequence is 15 residues long. Trimming removed 5 bases from V and 1 base from J, with 14 bases in between. The V gene's germline CDR1 is SEHNR and CDR2 FQNEAQ (reference sequence). CDR3 nucleotide sequence: TGTGCCAGCAGCAGGACTCCCGGGGAGAACACTGAAGCTTTCTTT. It translates to CASSRTPGENTEAFF.

V and J are TRBV2 and TRBJ2-3, with a possible D match to TRBD1 (5 bases). CDR1 and CDR2 (germline): SNHLY, FYNNEI. V was clipped by 7 bases and J by 0 bases, with 11 bases between them. This CDR3 is 14 amino acids long. The DNA for the CDR3 is TGTGCCAGCAAGGGGTTAACTAGCACAGATACGCAGTATTTT. This codes for CASKGLTSTDTQYF.

In this sample, this clone turned up once. This chain joins TRBV5-1 and TRBJ2-3, with unresolved D. CDR3 size: 14 residues. CDR1 is SGHRS and CDR2 is YFSETQ in the germline V gene. V was trimmed by 4 bases and J by 5 bases, leaving 14 bases between them. CDR3 region: CASSLPGLGDTQYF. In nucleotides, the CDR3 is TGCGCCAGCAGCCTCCCCGGGCTAGGAGATACGCAGTATTTT.

V gene TRBV30 combines with J gene TRBJ2-1; TRBD2 might be the D (6 bases). Germline V gene data show CDR1 as GTSNPN and CDR2 as SVGIG (reference sequence). CDR3 length equals 11 residues. Trimming removed 8 bases at V and 7 bases at J, with 12 bases between. The CDR3 protein is CAQNGGNEQFF. CDR3 coding DNA: TGTGCCCAAAATGGGGGGAATGAGCAGTTCTTC.

The rearrangement links TRBV5-1 to TRBJ2-5; 9 nucleotides align to TRBD2. This CDR3 has 18 residues. V trimming: 0 bases; J trimming: 9 bases; junction bases outside the gene matches: 18. Germline V lookup: CDR1 SGHRS, CDR2 YFSETQ. CDR3 protein: CASSLESASGTLGLPQYF. CDR3 bases: TGCGCCAGCAGCTTGGAGTCTGCTAGCGGGACGCTAGGGTTGCCCCAGTACTTC.

The chain employs TRBV5-4 and TRBJ2-1, with TRBD1 identical over 10 bases. Germline CDR1 reads SGHNT; CDR2 reads YYREEE (reference sequence). V was clipped by 2 bases and J by 4 bases; unmatched bases: 3. The CDR3 extends over 15 amino acids. Here the CDR3 DNA reads TGTGCCAGCAGCTTCGGGGACAGGGGTTACAATGAGCAGTTCTTC. It specifies CASSFGDRGYNEQFF.

In this sample, this clone turned up a few times. The CDR3 sequence is CSVSGQTNTEAFF. The CDR3 coding sequence is TGCAGCGTTTCCGGACAGACGAACACTGAAGCTTTCTTT. The chain couples TRBV29-1 to TRBJ1-1; a possible D gene is TRBD1 (6 bases). Deletions cut 5 bases from V and 1 base from J, with 11 bases between. Germline CDR1 and CDR2: SQVTM and ANQGSEA. The CDR3 runs 13 residues. Drawing the rest from reference TRBV29-1 and TRBJ1-1, the complete variable domain is SAVISQKPSRDICQRGTSLTIQCQVDSQVTMMFWYRQQPGQSLTLIATANQGSEATYESGFVIDKFPISRPNLTFSTLTVSNMSPEDSSIYLCSVSGQTNTEAFFGQGTRLTVV.

The rearrangement joins TRBV15 to TRBJ1-2, with TRBD1 matching 9 bases. The germline V gene encodes CDR1 LNHNV and CDR2 YYDKDF (reference sequence). This CDR3 has 15 residues. The ends lost 0 bases at V and 3 bases at J; junction bases unmatched: 2. In nucleotides, the CDR3 is TGTGCCACCAGCAGAGACTGGACAGGGGACTATGGCTACACCTTC. This sequence encodes CATSRDWTGDYGYTF.

The chain is built from TRBV5-1 and TRBJ2-5; D may correspond to TRBD1 or TRBD2 (5 bases each). Trimming took off 3 bases at V and 5 bases at J, with 14 bases between the two ends. Germline CDR1 SGHRS, CDR2 YFSETQ. The CDR3 length is 14 residues. In DNA, the CDR3 is TGCGCCAGCAGCTCGGGACCCGGCGGGGAGACCCAGTACTTC. Protein product: CASSSGPGGETQYF.

This chain uses TRBV18 with TRBJ2-7, with a tentative D call TRBD2 (6 bases). The germline CDR1 and CDR2 sequences are KGHSH and LQKENI. The CDR3 totals 15 residues. The V gene lost 3 bases and the J gene lost 7 bases, with 19 bases spanning the gap. The CDR3 loop is CASSPGPRRDREQYF. CDR3 in DNA: TGTGCCAGCTCACCGGGCCCGAGGCGGGATCGGGAGCAGTACTTC.